Below, 16 T cell receptor beta chains from the same sample are listed, as sequenced in a study of blood T cell repertoires in COVID-19. TCRdb's copy holds only in-frame clones and misses some; the assay was immunoSEQ multiplex PCR. The table includes about 240,000 clones, roughly 80% detected once. The sequencing sample was made of peripheral blood. These receptors originate from a woman between 18 and 29 years old with acute or convalescent COVID-19.

The J gene is TRBJ1-6, the V gene TRBV2, with 8 bases that match TRBD1. The germline CDR1 and CDR2 sequences are SNHLY and FYNNEI. The CDR3 loop spans 15 amino acids. The V and J ends lost 10 bases and 0 bases, in that order; junction bases with no gene match: 5. CDR3 in DNA: TGTGCCACAGGGGGCCAGAGCTCCTATAATTCACCCCTCCACTTT. This codes for CATGGQSSYNSPLHF.

The J gene is TRBJ2-1, the V gene TRBV2; 8 bases match TRBD2. In germline, CDR1 is SNHLY, CDR2 FYNNEI. Trimming removed 6 bases from V and 10 bases from J; junction bases left unmatched: 8. The CDR3 covers 13 residues. In nucleotides, the CDR3 is TGTGCCAGCAGGGGCCAGACTAGCGCCGAGCAGTTCTTC. Translation: CASRGQTSAEQFF. The full variable domain, with the rest looked up from reference TRBV2 and TRBJ2-1, is EPEVTQTPSHQVTQMGQEVILRCVPISNHLYFYWYRQILGQKVEFLVSFYNNEISEKSEIFDDQFSVERPDGSNFTLKIRSTKLEDSAMYFCASRGQTSAEQFFGPGTRLTVL.

The chain combines TRBV9 with TRBJ2-3; 9 positions match TRBD2. The J segment lost 11 bases and the V segment lost 0 bases, leaving 4 bases of the junction unmatched. This CDR3 comprises 13 residues. The germline gives CDR1 SGDLS, CDR2 YYNGEE. The CDR3 loop is CASSVASAGGQYF. The CDR3 DNA reads TGTGCCAGCAGCGTAGCTTCAGCGGGAGGGCAGTATTTT.

V is TRBV6-5 and J is TRBJ2-1, with 8 bases that match TRBD2. CDR3 length: 15 amino acids. The germline V gene encodes CDR1 MNHEY and CDR2 SVGAGI. V was pared by 5 bases and J by 6 bases, with 9 bases of the junction left unmatched. CDR3 residues: CASSHASGRINEQFF. In DNA form, the CDR3 reads TGTGCCAGCAGTCACGCGAGCGGGAGAATCAATGAGCAGTTCTTC.

This clone was found once. J is TRBJ1-1 and V is TRBV28, with D uncertain. The ends were cut back, 2 bases at V and 8 bases at J, with 15 bases in the middle. The CDR3 is 14 residues long. Germline assignment: CDR1 MDHEN and CDR2 SYDVKM. The CDR3, as DNA: TGTGCCAGCAGTTTAGGGAGGTGGGAGGGAGAAGCTTTCTTT. It is translated as CASSLGRWEGEAFF.

The rearrangement joins TRBV9 to TRBJ2-2; 12 bases align to TRBD2. V shed 0 bases, J shed 4 bases, and the junction held 16 bases outside the gene matches. Germline CDR1 and CDR2: SGDLS and YYNGEE. The CDR3 runs 21 residues. The CDR3, as DNA: TGTGCCAGCAGCGTAGCGCAGGGGGCGACTAGCGGGAGTTCGGGCACCGGGGAGCTGTTTTTT. Residues: CASSVAQGATSGSSGTGELFF.

V is TRBV2 and J is TRBJ2-7; D uncertain. Germline CDR1 is SNHLY and CDR2 is FYNNEI. The CDR3 is made up of 11 amino acids. With 8 bases removed from V and 2 bases from J, the gap between germline ends came to 7 bases. The CDR3 loop is CASGPPYEQYF. The CDR3 nucleotides are TGTGCCAGCGGGCCCCCCTACGAGCAGTACTTC.

In nucleotides, the CDR3 is TGTGCCAGCAGCCCTCGGACATACCCGAACACCGGGGAGCTGTTTTTT. Residues: CASSPRTYPNTGELFF. The chain couples TRBV11-3 to TRBJ2-2; TRBD1 might be the D (5 bases). Germline values: CDR1 SGHNT, CDR2 YENEEA. With 5 bases removed from V and 0 bases from J, the gap between germline ends came to 13 bases. The CDR3 spans 16 residues.

J is TRBJ1-3 and V is TRBV12-5, with 8 bases lining up with TRBD1. The CDR3 sequence is 16 residues long. Trimming removed 5 bases from V and 0 bases from J; junction bases left unmatched: 6. CDR1 and CDR2 (germline): LGHNT, FRNRAP. For the CDR3, the DNA is TGTGCTAGTGGTGGAGGGACAGGAAACTCTGGAAACACCATATATTTT. This encodes CASGGGTGNSGNTIYF.

This clone was recorded only once. J is TRBJ2-5 and V is TRBV25-1; TRBD1 might be the D (5 bases). Germline CDR1 MGHDK, CDR2 SYGVNS. The germline V and J ends were trimmed by 4 bases and 5 bases, with 8 bases remaining between them. The CDR3 runs 12 residues. The chain's CDR3 is CASSGQGETQYF. The CDR3 DNA reads as TGTGCCAGCAGTGGGCAGGGTGAGACCCAGTACTTC.

The V and J genes are TRBV15 and TRBJ1-1; unclear D gene. Germline V gene lookup returns CDR1 LNHNV and CDR2 YYDKDF (reference sequence). Deletions cut 8 bases from V and 0 bases from J, with 7 bases between. The CDR3 extends over 12 amino acids. CDR3 residues: CATRGLNTEAFF. CDR3 coding DNA: TGTGCCACCCGGGGATTGAACACTGAAGCTTTCTTT.

The chain employs TRBV19 and TRBJ1-2; 7 bases are a match to TRBD1. V was pared by 7 bases and J by 1 base, with 9 bases of the junction left unmatched. Germline V gene lookup returns CDR1 LNHDA and CDR2 SQIVND (reference sequence). CDR3 length: 15 amino acids. The CDR3 here is CASKDREPFNYGYTF. The CDR3 bases are TGTGCCAGTAAAGACAGGGAACCATTTAACTATGGCTACACCTTC.

The V gene is TRBV5-8, the J gene TRBJ1-2; D uncertain. CDR1 and CDR2 (germline): SGHTS, YDEGEE. The V gene lost 4 bases and the J gene lost 2 bases, with 9 bases spanning the gap. This CDR3 region has 13 residues. For the CDR3, the DNA is TGTGCCAGCAGCGTAGGGAGGAACTATGGCTACACCTTC. Protein sequence: CASSVGRNYGYTF.

This chain uses TRBV11-2 with TRBJ2-7, with D perhaps matching TRBD1 (5 bases). V was trimmed by 6 bases and J by 1 base, leaving 19 bases between them. Germline CDR1 and CDR2: SGHAT and FQNNGV. The CDR3 consists of 16 residues. CDR3 coding DNA: TGTGCCAGCAGACCGGATTCCTGGGGCAGTTCCTACGAGCAGTACTTC. Amino acids: CASRPDSWGSSYEQYF.

This clone has a handful of counts. CDR3 amino acids: CASSATGGNSPLHF. In nucleotides, the CDR3 is TGTGCCAGCAGCGCGACAGGGGGGAATTCACCCCTCCACTTT. J is TRBJ1-6 and V is TRBV7-9, with 9 bases fitting TRBD1. CDR3 length: 14 residues. Germline-derived CDR1 and CDR2 are SEHNR and FQNEAQ (reference sequence). Trimming removed 5 bases from V and 7 bases from J; junction bases left unmatched: 3.

The rearrangement joins TRBV7-9 to TRBJ2-7; unclear D gene. Germline V gene lookup returns CDR1 SEHNR and CDR2 FQNEAQ (reference sequence). V shed 3 bases and J shed 0 bases, with 3 bases lying between them. The CDR3 is made up of 12 amino acids. The chain's CDR3 is CASSFISYEQYF. CDR3 sequence (DNA): TGTGCCAGCAGCTTTATCTCCTACGAGCAGTACTTC.